These 7 T cell receptor beta chains originate from one sample sequenced in a study of blood T cell repertoires in COVID-19. Profiled with immunoSEQ multiplex PCR; TCRdb holds only in-frame clones, not every one. The sample has tens of thousands of clones; about 80% are singletons. Source material: peripheral blood. The receptors derive from a woman in her sixties with acute or convalescent COVID-19.

This sequence joins TRBV7-9 and TRBJ2-6; TRBD1 matches at 7 bases. The CDR3 is 16 amino acids. Germline assignment: CDR1 SEHNR and CDR2 FQNEAQ (reference sequence). J was trimmed by 2 bases and V by 4 bases; bases with no gene match: 5. CDR3 sequence reads: CASSSRGTAGANVLTF. The CDR3 region has the DNA TGTGCCAGCAGCTCCCGAGGGACAGCTGGGGCCAACGTCCTGACTTTC.

The chain is built from TRBV7-6 and TRBJ2-1; no firm D call. The CDR3 runs 15 residues. V lost 1 base and J lost 6, with 13 bases in between. Germline CDR1 reads SGHVS; CDR2 reads FNYEAQ. Here the CDR3 reads CASSLGTGGSNEQFF. The CDR3 region has the DNA TGTGCCAGCAGCTTAGGCACCGGCGGCAGCAATGAGCAGTTCTTC.

This chain uses TRBV28 with TRBJ2-7; the match to TRBD1 covers 8 bases. The V and J ends lost 4 bases and 0 bases, in that order; junction bases with no gene match: 5. Germline V lookup: CDR1 MDHEN, CDR2 SYDVKM. CDR3 length: 15 residues. CDR3 amino acids: CASSSGGDASYEQYF. The CDR3 region has the DNA TGTGCCAGCAGTTCAGGGGGCGATGCCTCCTACGAGCAGTACTTC.

The chain joins TRBV28 to TRBJ1-1; D is ambiguous. The germline V gene encodes CDR1 MDHEN and CDR2 SYDVKM. This CDR3 contains 15 residues. V was shortened by 5 bases and J by 1 base, with 14 bases between the two germline ends. The DNA for the CDR3 is TGTGCCAGCAGTCCTCCTTCTCGGGGGAACACTGAAGCTTTCTTT. It translates to CASSPPSRGNTEAFF.

This chain uses TRBV27 with TRBJ1-5; D possibly corresponds to TRBD1 (6 bases). There are 15 residues in the CDR3. The V gene's germline CDR1 is MNHEY and CDR2 SMNVEV (reference sequence). Trimming took off 0 bases at V and 6 bases at J, with 12 bases between the two ends. The CDR3, as DNA: TGTGCCAGCAGTTTATCACAGGGAAGGGGTCAGCCCCAGCATTTT. The encoded protein is CASSLSQGRGQPQHF.

The chain has TRBV10-2 and TRBJ2-7; TRBD2 matches 7 bases. J was trimmed by 7 bases and V by 7 bases; bases with no gene match: 13. The germline CDR1 and CDR2 sequences are WSHSY and SAAADI. The CDR3 has 14 residues. This CDR3 reads CASNPTSYSGEQYF. CDR3 nucleotides: TGCGCCAGCAACCCGACTAGCTATTCGGGGGAGCAGTACTTC.

This clone came up once. The J gene is TRBJ2-7, the V gene TRBV5-4, with D maybe TRBD1 (5 bases). Deletions cut 3 bases from V and 6 bases from J, with 13 bases between. The germline V gene has CDR1 SGHNT and CDR2 YYREEE (reference sequence). CDR3 length: 13 amino acids. CDR3 in DNA: TGTGCCAGCAGCTCAGACAGTTTAATCGAGCAGTACTTC. This encodes CASSSDSLIEQYF.